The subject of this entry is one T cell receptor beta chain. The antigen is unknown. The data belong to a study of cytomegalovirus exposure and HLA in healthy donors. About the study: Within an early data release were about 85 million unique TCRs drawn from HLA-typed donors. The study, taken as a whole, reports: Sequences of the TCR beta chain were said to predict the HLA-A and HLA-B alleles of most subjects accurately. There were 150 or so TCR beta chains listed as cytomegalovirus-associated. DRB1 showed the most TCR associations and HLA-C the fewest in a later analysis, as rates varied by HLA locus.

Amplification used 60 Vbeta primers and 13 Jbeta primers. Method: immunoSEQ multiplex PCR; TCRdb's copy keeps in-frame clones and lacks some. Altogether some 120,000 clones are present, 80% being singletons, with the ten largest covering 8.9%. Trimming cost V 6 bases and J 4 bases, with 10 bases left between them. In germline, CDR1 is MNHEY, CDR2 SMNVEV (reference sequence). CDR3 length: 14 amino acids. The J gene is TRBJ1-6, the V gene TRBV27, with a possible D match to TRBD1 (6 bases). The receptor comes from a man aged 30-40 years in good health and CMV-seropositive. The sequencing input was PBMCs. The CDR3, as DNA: TGTGCCAGCAGACAGGGTCCGTATAATTCACCCCTCCACTTT. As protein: CASRQGPYNSPLHF.